This entry lists 15 T cell receptor beta chains sequenced from one sample in a study of T cells of healthy individuals. TCRdb analysed the 5' RACE reads with MiXCR anew, one entry per CDR3 protein. This table holds about 96,000 distinct CDR3 sequences, roughly a sixth found once. The receptor source for this set is a human donor in good health.

V and J are TRBV7-2 and TRBJ2-5; D is uncertain. The V and J ends lost 4 bases and 5 bases respectively, with 5 bases between them. Germline V gene data show CDR1 as SGHTA and CDR2 as FQGNSA. This CDR3 is 11 amino acids long. DNA for the CDR3: TGTGCCAGCAGCTCCTTGGAGACCCAGTACTTC. Its translation is CASSSLETQYF.

The sample holds a few counts of this clonotype. The rearrangement uses TRBV2 and TRBJ2-2; the match to TRBD2 covers 8 bases. V trimming: 2 bases; J trimming: 3 bases; junction bases outside the gene matches: 5. Germline assignment: CDR1 SNHLY and CDR2 FYNNEI. The CDR3 spans 16 residues. The CDR3 DNA is TGTGCCAGCAGTGAACGGGGGGGACCCTACACCGGGGAGCTGTTTTTT. This gives the protein CASSERGGPYTGELFF.

V usage is TRBV7-7 and J usage is TRBJ2-1; no clear D gene. Trimming shortened V by 3 bases and J by 7 bases, and 13 bases separated the two germline ends. Looked up from germline, CDR1 is SSHAT and CDR2 is FNYEAQ (reference sequence). The CDR3 covers 14 residues. The CDR3 loop reads CASSFIDFPNEQFF. The CDR3 DNA sequence: TGTGCCAGCAGCTTTATAGACTTCCCAAATGAGCAGTTCTTC.

In this sample, this clonotype turned up a few times. The J gene is TRBJ2-1, the V gene TRBV12-3 or TRBV12-4; 12 nucleotides line up with TRBD1. The CDR3 has 13 residues. The J segment lost 10 bases and the V segment lost 7 bases, leaving 5 bases of the junction unmatched. The CDR3 here is CASTGQGAWEQFF. In DNA form, the CDR3 reads TGTGCCAGCACGGGACAGGGGGCGTGGGAGCAGTTCTTC.

This clonotype has just a few counts. V and J are TRBV28 and TRBJ1-3; 8 bases agree with TRBD1. Germline CDR1 and CDR2: MDHEN and SYDVKM. The CDR3 spans 16 residues. The V segment lost 5 bases and the J segment 4 bases; nucleotides outside the gene matches: 10. The CDR3 spells CASSTLGQGEGNTIYF. CDR3 coding DNA: TGTGCCAGCAGTACCTTAGGACAGGGCGAGGGAAACACCATATATTTT.

This clonotype appeared a few times. This sequence joins TRBV7-2 and TRBJ2-7, with D hard to call. Deletions cut 3 bases from V and 5 bases from J, with 5 bases between. Germline CDR1 SGHTA, CDR2 FQGNSA. The CDR3 is made up of 11 amino acids. CDR3 nucleotide sequence: TGTGCCAGCAGCTTTACCGACGAGCAGTACTTC. Translated: CASSFTDEQYF. The whole variable domain, remainder taken from reference TRBV7-2 and TRBJ2-7, is GAGVSQSPSNKVTEKGKDVELRCDPISGHTALYWYRQSLGQGLEFLIYFQGNSAPDKSGLPSDRFSAERTGGSVSTLTIQRTQQEDSAVYLCASSFTDEQYFGPGTRLTVT.

The chain is built from TRBV28 and TRBJ2-7; D ambiguous. With 3 bases removed from V and 3 bases from J, the gap between germline ends came to 9 bases. CDR3 length: 13 residues. The germline V gene encodes CDR1 MDHEN and CDR2 SYDVKM. This CDR3 is CASSFSDYYEQYF. The CDR3 bases are TGTGCCAGCAGTTTCTCCGATTACTACGAGCAGTACTTC.

This clonotype was picked up many times. The chain carries TRBV20-1 and TRBJ2-7; TRBD1 is a possible D gene (8 bases). The V end was cut by 6 bases, the J end by 3 bases, with 24 bases between. This CDR3 comprises 16 residues. Germline V CDR1 and CDR2: DFQATT, SNEGSKA (reference sequence). CDR3: CSASGGEQGGDYEQYF. CDR3 nucleotide sequence: TGCAGTGCCAGTGGGGGAGAACAGGGGGGGGACTACGAGCAGTACTTC.

This clonotype has only a few counts. The CDR3 DNA follows: TGTGCCAGCAGCTTAGAAGGAGGGCACAATGAGCAGTTCTTC. Translating it yields CASSLEGGHNEQFF. V gene TRBV11-1 combines with J gene TRBJ2-1; the D gene is possibly TRBD2 (6 bases). Germline lookup yields CDR1 SGHAT and CDR2 FQDESV (reference sequence). CDR3 length equals 14 residues. The germline V and J ends were trimmed by 1 base and 5 bases, with 9 bases remaining between them.

V gene TRBV6-5 combines with J gene TRBJ1-5; 7 bases align to TRBD1. The CDR3 runs to 14 residues. V was pared by 6 bases and J by 7 bases, with 9 bases of the junction left unmatched. CDR1 and CDR2 (germline): MNHEY, SVGAGI. The DNA of the CDR3 is TGTGCCAGCAGACCGACAGGGACACACCAGCCCCAGCATTTT. Amino acids: CASRPTGTHQPQHF.

This chain joins TRBV5-6 and TRBJ2-1; TRBD2 matches at 11 bases. The CDR3 sequence is 15 residues long. Germline V gene sequence: CDR1 SGHDT, CDR2 YYEEEE. J was trimmed by 8 bases and V by 3 bases; bases with no gene match: 7. CDR3 protein: CASSSLAGVPDEQFF. Written as DNA, the CDR3 is TGTGCCAGCAGCTCACTAGCGGGAGTTCCCGATGAGCAGTTCTTC.

This clonotype was seen repeatedly, ten times or more. The V call is TRBV7-9, the J call TRBJ2-1; 9 positions match TRBD2. The CDR3 has 14 amino acids. V lost 5 bases and J lost 4; bases outside the gene matches: 3. CDR1 and CDR2 from the germline V gene are SEHNR and FQNEAQ (reference sequence). The CDR3, as DNA: TGTGCCAGCAGCCCTGCGGGGGGGTACAATGAGCAGTTCTTC. Translation gives CASSPAGGYNEQFF.

This clonotype was detected a few times. V and J are TRBV28 and TRBJ1-2, with D perhaps matching TRBD1 (6 bases). The CDR3 spans 14 residues. The V and J ends lost 7 bases and 14 bases respectively, with 26 bases between them. CDR1 and CDR2 (germline): MDHEN, SYDVKM. The CDR3 loop reads CASTQGGGTTLKTF. For the CDR3, the DNA is TGTGCCAGCACCCAGGGAGGGGGGACCACACTAAAAACCTTC.

The V and J genes are TRBV28 and TRBJ2-7; D might be TRBD1 (6 bases). This CDR3 contains 12 residues. Trimming removed 11 bases from V and 6 bases from J, with 17 bases in between. Germline CDR1 is MDHEN and CDR2 is SYDVKM. The chain's CDR3 is CAGRDRPLEQYF. Written as DNA, the CDR3 is TGTGCCGGGAGAGACAGGCCTCTCGAGCAGTACTTC. Supplemented by reference TRBV28 and TRBJ2-7, the full variable domain reads DVKVTQSSRYLVKRTGEKVFLECVQDMDHENMFWYRQDPGLGLRLIYFSYDVKMKEKGDIPEGYSVSREKKERFSLILESASTNQTSMYLCAGRDRPLEQYFGPGTRLTVT.

Only a few counts were recorded for this clonotype. The CDR3 DNA reads as TGTGCCAGCAGCTTAGGCTACCGGGGGAGGAGGGGAGCCTACGAGCAGTACTTC. Its protein product is CASSLGYRGRRGAYEQYF. The chain employs TRBV7-2 and TRBJ2-7; weak D call: TRBD2 (6 bases). The ends were cut back, 1 base at V and 2 bases at J, with 21 bases in the middle. In germline, CDR1 is SGHTA, CDR2 FQGNSA. The CDR3 consists of 18 residues.